Listed below are T cell receptor beta chains from one sample, sequenced in a study of T cell changes during pregnancy in multiple sclerosis. Sequencing was performed with immunoSEQ multiplex PCR; in TCRdb, only in-frame clones are kept and a portion is missing. The data contain about 85,000 clones, approximately 90% of them singletons. Specimen: peripheral blood, collected in the first trimester of pregnancy. Receptors were obtained from a female donor with multiple sclerosis, enrolled in a pregnancy study. Each CDR3 is given with its conserved first and last residue. The order of the fields is CDR3 DNA, CDR3 protein, D gene, V gene, J gene, clone size. The D gene is left open where the match is weak. Expanded clones are given a class, and other clones once, few, many or no size at all.

CDR3 DNA: TGTGCCAGCAGTAAACCGGGGAGCACAGATACGCAGTATTTT; CDR3 protein: CASSKPGSTDTQYF; D gene: -; V gene: TRBV28; J gene: TRBJ2-3; clone size: -
CDR3 DNA: TGTGCCAGCACCCGGGACAGGTCCTACGAGCAGTACTTC; CDR3 protein: CASTRDRSYEQYF; D gene: TRBD1; V gene: TRBV2; J gene: TRBJ2-7; clone size: -
CDR3 DNA: TGTGCCAGCAGTAAAAGACCGGGACAGGGGAATCAGCCCCAGCATTTT; CDR3 protein: CASSKRPGQGNQPQHF; D gene: TRBD1; V gene: TRBV27; J gene: TRBJ1-5; clone size: -
CDR3 DNA: TGTGCCAGCAGCAGAGGGACATCCCTAACCTACGAGCAGTACTTC; CDR3 protein: CASSRGTSLTYEQYF; D gene: -; V gene: TRBV7-2; J gene: TRBJ2-7; clone size: -
CDR3 DNA: TGTGCCAGCAGTTTATTAGGGAGGGGTTCTAATGGCTACACCTTC; CDR3 protein: CASSLLGRGSNGYTF; D gene: -; V gene: TRBV27; J gene: TRBJ1-2; clone size: -
CDR3 DNA: TGTGCCAGCAGTTTGAACAGGGGGGCTTTTAGCTACAATGAGCAGTTCTTC; CDR3 protein: CASSLNRGAFSYNEQFF; D gene: TRBD1; V gene: TRBV14; J gene: TRBJ2-1; clone size: -
CDR3 DNA: TGTGCCAGCAGTTATTTCCAGGGGGAACAGCCCCAGCATTTT; CDR3 protein: CASSYFQGEQPQHF; D gene: TRBD1; V gene: TRBV6-5; J gene: TRBJ1-5; clone size: -
CDR3 DNA: TGTGCCAGCAGCCCTCGGCGGGTTAACTATGGCTACACCTTC; CDR3 protein: CASSPRRVNYGYTF; D gene: -; V gene: TRBV14; J gene: TRBJ1-2; clone size: -
CDR3 DNA: TGTGCCAGCTCACCAACCTTGCCTAGCGGCTACAATGAGCAGTTCTTC; CDR3 protein: CASSPTLPSGYNEQFF; D gene: TRBD2; V gene: TRBV18; J gene: TRBJ2-1; clone size: -
CDR3 DNA: TGCGCCAGCAGCTTTTTTCAGGGGGACGGGGAGCTGTTTTTT; CDR3 protein: CASSFFQGDGELFF; D gene: TRBD1; V gene: TRBV5-1; J gene: TRBJ2-2; clone size: once
CDR3 DNA: TGTGCCAGCAGCCGTCGGGAGAGGACTAACTCTGGGGCCAACGTCCTGACTTTC; CDR3 protein: CASSRRERTNSGANVLTF; D gene: -; V gene: TRBV7-3; J gene: TRBJ2-6; clone size: -
CDR3 DNA: TGTGCCATCATGGATCCAGGGAAACCCACAGATACGCAGTATTTT; CDR3 protein: CAIMDPGKPTDTQYF; D gene: -; V gene: TRBV10-3; J gene: TRBJ2-3; clone size: -
CDR3 DNA: TGTGCCAGCACCCGTATCGCGGGGTTGGACGAGCAGTACTTC; CDR3 protein: CASTRIAGLDEQYF; D gene: -; V gene: TRBV6-5; J gene: TRBJ2-7; clone size: -